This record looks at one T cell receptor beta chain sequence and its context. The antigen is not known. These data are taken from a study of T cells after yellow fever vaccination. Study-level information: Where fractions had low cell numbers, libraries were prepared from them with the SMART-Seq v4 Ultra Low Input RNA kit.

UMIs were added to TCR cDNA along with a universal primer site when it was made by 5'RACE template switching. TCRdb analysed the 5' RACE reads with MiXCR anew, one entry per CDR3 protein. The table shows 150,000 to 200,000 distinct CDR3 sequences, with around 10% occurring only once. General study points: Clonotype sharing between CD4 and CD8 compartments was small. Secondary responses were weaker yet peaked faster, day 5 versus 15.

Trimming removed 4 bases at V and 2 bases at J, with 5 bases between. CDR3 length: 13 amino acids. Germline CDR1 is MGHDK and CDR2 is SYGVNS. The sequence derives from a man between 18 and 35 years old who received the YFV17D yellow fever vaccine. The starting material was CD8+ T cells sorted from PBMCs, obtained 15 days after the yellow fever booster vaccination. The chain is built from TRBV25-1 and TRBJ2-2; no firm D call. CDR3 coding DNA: TGTGCCAGCAGTGTTCAAAACACCGGGGAGCTGTTTTTT. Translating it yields CASSVQNTGELFF.